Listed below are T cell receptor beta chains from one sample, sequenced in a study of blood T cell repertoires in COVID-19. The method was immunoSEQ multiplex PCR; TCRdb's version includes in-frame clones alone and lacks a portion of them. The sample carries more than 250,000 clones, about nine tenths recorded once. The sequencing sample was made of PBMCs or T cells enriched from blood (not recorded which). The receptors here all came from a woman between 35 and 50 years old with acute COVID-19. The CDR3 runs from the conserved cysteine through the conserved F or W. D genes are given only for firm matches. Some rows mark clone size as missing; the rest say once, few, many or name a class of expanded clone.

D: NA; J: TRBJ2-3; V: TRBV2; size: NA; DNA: TGTGCCAGCAGTGAACGAGGGATCGGCACAGATACGCAGTATTTT; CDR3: CASSERGIGTDTQYF
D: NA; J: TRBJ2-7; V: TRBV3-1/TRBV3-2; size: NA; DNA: TGTGCCAGCAGCCAAGTGTACTACGAGCAGTACTTC; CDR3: CASSQVYYEQYF
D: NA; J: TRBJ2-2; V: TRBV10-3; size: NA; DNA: TGTGCCATCAGTGTAGAAAACACCGGGGAGCTGTTTTTT; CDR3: CAISVENTGELFF
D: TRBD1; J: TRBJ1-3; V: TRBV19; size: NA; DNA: TGTGCCAGTAGTGCACGACAGGGACGTGGAAACACCATATATTTT; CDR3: CASSARQGRGNTIYF
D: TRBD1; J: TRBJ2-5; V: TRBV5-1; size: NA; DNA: TGCGCCAGCAGCTCCACAGGGGGCATTGGTCAAGAGACCCAGTACTTC; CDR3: CASSSTGGIGQETQYF
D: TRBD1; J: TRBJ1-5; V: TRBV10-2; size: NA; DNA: TGCGCCAGCAGTCGGGACAGCCGTAGCAATCAGCCCCAGCATTTT; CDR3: CASSRDSRSNQPQHF
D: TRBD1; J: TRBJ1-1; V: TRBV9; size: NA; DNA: TGTGCCAGCAGCGAACAGGGGGATGGGAACACTGAAGCTTTCTTT; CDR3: CASSEQGDGNTEAFF
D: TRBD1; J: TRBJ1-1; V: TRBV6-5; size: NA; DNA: TGTGCCAGCAGTTACTCGCGGACAGGGCAAGCTTTCTTT; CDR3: CASSYSRTGQAFF
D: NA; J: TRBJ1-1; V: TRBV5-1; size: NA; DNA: TGCGCCAGCAGCTTGGCAGGGATGAACACTGAAGCTTTCTTT; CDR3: CASSLAGMNTEAFF
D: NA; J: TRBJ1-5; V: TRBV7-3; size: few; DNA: TGTGCCAGCAGCACGGGGTTTGACCAGCCCCAGCATTTT; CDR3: CASSTGFDQPQHF
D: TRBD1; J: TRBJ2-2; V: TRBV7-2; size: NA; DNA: TGTGCCAGCAGCTCGACGGGACAGGTGAACACCGGGGAGCTGTTTTTT; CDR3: CASSSTGQVNTGELFF
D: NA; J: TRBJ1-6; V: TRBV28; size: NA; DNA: TGTGCCAGCAGTTTTTTACAGGGCTCCTATAATTCACCCCTCCACTTT; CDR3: CASSFLQGSYNSPLHF
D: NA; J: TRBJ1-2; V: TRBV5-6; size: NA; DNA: TGTGCCAGCGCCCTAGGGAGAACCGAACTTTATGGCTACACCTTC; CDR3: CASALGRTELYGYTF
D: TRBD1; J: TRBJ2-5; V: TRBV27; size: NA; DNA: TGTGCCAGCAGTTTAACAGGGGTATCCGAGACCCAGTACTTC; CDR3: CASSLTGVSETQYF
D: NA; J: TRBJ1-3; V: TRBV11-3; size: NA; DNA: TGTGCCAGCAGCGGTACAGGGTACGGAAACACCATATATTTT; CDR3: CASSGTGYGNTIYF
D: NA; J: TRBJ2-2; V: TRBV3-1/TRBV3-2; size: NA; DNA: TGTGCCAGCAGCCAAGGGCACTCAGGGATAGGCACCGGGGAGCTGTTTTTT; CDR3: CASSQGHSGIGTGELFF
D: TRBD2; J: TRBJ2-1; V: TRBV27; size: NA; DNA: TGTGCCAGCACTCTAGCGGGAGGAGTAGCCAATGAGCAGTTCTTC; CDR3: CASTLAGGVANEQFF
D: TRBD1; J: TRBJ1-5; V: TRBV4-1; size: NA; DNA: TGCGCCGGGGCGGACAGGGGGCTTTGGTTCGGTCAGCCCCAGCATTTT; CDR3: CAGADRGLWFGQPQHF
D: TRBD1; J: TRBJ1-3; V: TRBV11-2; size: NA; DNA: TGTGCCAGCAGCAACAGGGGGCTATCTGGAAACACCATATATTTT; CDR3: CASSNRGLSGNTIYF
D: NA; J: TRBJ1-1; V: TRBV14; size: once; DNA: TGTGCCAGCAGCCGAGAAGGGATTCAGGGAGGAGCTTTCTTT; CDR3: CASSREGIQGGAFF
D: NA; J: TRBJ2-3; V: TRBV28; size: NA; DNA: TGTGCCAGCAGTCTCATCTCCCAGGGTAGCACAGATACGCAGTATTTT; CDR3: CASSLISQGSTDTQYF
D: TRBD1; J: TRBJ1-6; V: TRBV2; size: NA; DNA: TGTGCCAGCAGATTAGCCGGGACAGATACACCCCTCCACTTT; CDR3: CASRLAGTDTPLHF
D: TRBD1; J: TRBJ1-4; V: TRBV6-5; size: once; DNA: TGTGCCAGCCGGACAGGAGGACGAGAAAAACTGTTTTTT; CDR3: CASRTGGREKLFF
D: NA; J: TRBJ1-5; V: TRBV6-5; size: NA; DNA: TGTGCCAGCAGGGTAATGGGGGGGGGCGGCCAGCCCCAGCATTTT; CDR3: CASRVMGGGGQPQHF
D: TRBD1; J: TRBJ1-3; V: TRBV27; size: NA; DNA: TGTGCCAGCAGTTTCTCCGGGACAGACGGCCGAAACACCATATATTTT; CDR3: CASSFSGTDGRNTIYF
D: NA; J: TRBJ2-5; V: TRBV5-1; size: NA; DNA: TGCGCCAGCACCAATAGTTGGGGGCTCCAAGAGACCCAGTACTTC; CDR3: CASTNSWGLQETQYF
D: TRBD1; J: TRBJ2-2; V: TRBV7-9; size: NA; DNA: TGTGCCAGCAGCCTTGTTTGGGACAGCCTCACCGGGGAGCTGTTTTTT; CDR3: CASSLVWDSLTGELFF
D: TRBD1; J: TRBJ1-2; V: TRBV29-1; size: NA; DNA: TGCAGCGTTGCCGGTCCGGGACAGAACTATGGCTACACCTTC; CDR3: CSVAGPGQNYGYTF
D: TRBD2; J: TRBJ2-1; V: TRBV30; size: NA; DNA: TGTGCCTGGAGTGTACTAGCGGGATCCTACAATGAGCAGTTCTTC; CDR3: CAWSVLAGSYNEQFF
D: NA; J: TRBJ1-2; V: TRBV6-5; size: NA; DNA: TGTGCCAGCAGTTACTTTCCGGCTAACTATGGCTACACCTTC; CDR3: CASSYFPANYGYTF
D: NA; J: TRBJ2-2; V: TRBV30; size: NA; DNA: TGTGCCTGTCAGGGCGTCGGCGGGGAGCTGTTTTTT; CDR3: CACQGVGGELFF
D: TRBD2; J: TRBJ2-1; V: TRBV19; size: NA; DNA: TGTGCCAGTAGTATAGATACGGCTAGCGGATACAATGAGCAGTTCTTC; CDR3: CASSIDTASGYNEQFF
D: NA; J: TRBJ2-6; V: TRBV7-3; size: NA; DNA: TGTGCCAGCAGCTTAGCGGGGCCCGGGGCCAACGTCCTGACTTTC; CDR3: CASSLAGPGANVLTF
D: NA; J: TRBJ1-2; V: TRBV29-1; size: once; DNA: TGCAGCGTTGACACACCTAACTATGGCTACACCTTC; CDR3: CSVDTPNYGYTF
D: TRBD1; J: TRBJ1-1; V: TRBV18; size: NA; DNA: TGTGCCAGCTCAGCCGCACAGGGGGCGTACACTGAAGCTTTCTTT; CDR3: CASSAAQGAYTEAFF
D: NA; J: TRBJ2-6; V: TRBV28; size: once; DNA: TGTGCCAGCAGTATCGGGGGAAACTCTGGGGCCAACGTCCTGACTTTC; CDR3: CASSIGGNSGANVLTF
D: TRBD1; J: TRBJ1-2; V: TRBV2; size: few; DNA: TGTGCCAGCAGTCTACAGGGGATCTTATACTATGGCTACACCTTC; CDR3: CASSLQGILYYGYTF
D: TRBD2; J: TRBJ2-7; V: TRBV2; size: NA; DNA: TGTGCCAGCAGTGTTCTAGGGAGGGCCGACGAGCAGTACTTC; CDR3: CASSVLGRADEQYF
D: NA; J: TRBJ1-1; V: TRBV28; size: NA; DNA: TGTGCCAGCAGCGCGGGGGCAGGGGCGTACACTGAAGCTTTCTTT; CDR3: CASSAGAGAYTEAFF
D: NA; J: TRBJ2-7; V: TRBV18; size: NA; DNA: TGTGCCAGCTCACCACCCTCAGGAACCTACGAGCAGTACTTC; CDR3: CASSPPSGTYEQYF
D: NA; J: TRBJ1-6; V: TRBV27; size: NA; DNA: TGTGCCAGCAGTTTATTAGCGGCAACCGACTATAATTCACCCCTCCACTTT; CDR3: CASSLLAATDYNSPLHF
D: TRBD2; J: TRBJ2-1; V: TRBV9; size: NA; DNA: TGTGCCAGCAGCGGGACTAGCGGGAGCCTCGATGAGCAGTTCTTC; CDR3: CASSGTSGSLDEQFF
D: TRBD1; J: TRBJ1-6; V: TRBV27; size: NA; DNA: TGTGCCAGCAGTGAGACAGGGAACAATTCACCCCTCCACTTT; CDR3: CASSETGNNSPLHF
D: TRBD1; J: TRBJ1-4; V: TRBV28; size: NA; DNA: TGTGCCAGCCGACAGGGGGGACGGGAAAAACTGTTTTTT; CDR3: CASRQGGREKLFF
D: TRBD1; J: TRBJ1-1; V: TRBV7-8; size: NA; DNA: TGTGCCAGCAGCATCTCCGGGACAGGGTCCGACGCTTTCTTT; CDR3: CASSISGTGSDAFF
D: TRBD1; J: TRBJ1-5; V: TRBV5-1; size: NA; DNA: TGCGCCAGCAGCTCCGGGACAGGGGCCAATCAGCCCCAGCATTTT; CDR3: CASSSGTGANQPQHF
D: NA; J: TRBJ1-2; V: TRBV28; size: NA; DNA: TGTGCCAGCACTACTTCTCCGATACCCTATGGCTACACCTTC; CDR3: CASTTSPIPYGYTF
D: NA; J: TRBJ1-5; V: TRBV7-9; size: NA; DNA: TGTGCCAGCAGCTTTGCGACAGGAAATCAGCCCCAGCATTTT; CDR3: CASSFATGNQPQHF